The rows below give T cell receptor beta chains drawn from one sample of a study of blood T cells in healthy people across ages. TCRdb re-analysed the 5' RACE reads in MiXCR, keeping a single row per CDR3 protein. Of more than 650,000 distinct CDR3 sequences detected, around half appear once; the ten largest clones hold roughly 37%. Input material: blood. Receptors originate from a man older than 75 in good health. Both conserved end residues are part of each CDR3. The order of the fields is clone size, V gene, D gene, J gene, CDR3 protein, CDR3 DNA. A D gene is named only where the DNA matches it firmly. Clone size is shown for a subset of rows, as once, few, many or a class of expanded clone.

NA,TRBV20-1,TRBD2,TRBJ2-5,CSASLASGSYNEQYF,TGCAGTGCTAGTTTGGCTAGCGGCTCCTACAATGAGCAGTACTTC
NA,TRBV18,TRBD1,TRBJ1-2,CASSPLGQTNYGYTF,TGTGCCAGCTCACCACTGGGACAGACGAACTATGGCTACACCTTC
NA,TRBV28,TRBD2,TRBJ2-1,CASRSGLAGNEQFF,TGTGCCAGCAGATCGGGACTAGCGGGAAATGAGCAGTTCTTC
NA,TRBV12-3/TRBV12-4,NA,TRBJ2-1,CASSRGGADNERFF,TGTGCCAGCAGTCGTGGGGGGGCCGACAATGAGCGGTTCTTC
NA,TRBV5-1,TRBD2,TRBJ2-7,CASSLIGTSAINEQYF,TGCGCCAGCAGCTTGATCGGGACTAGCGCGATCAATGAGCAGTACTTC
NA,TRBV7-2,NA,TRBJ2-7,CASSPAPRGGSYEQYF,TGTGCCAGCAGCCCCGCTCCCCGGGGCGGATCCTACGAGCAGTACTTC
NA,TRBV11-2,TRBD1,TRBJ2-1,CASSLDRGTGYNEQFF,TGTGCCAGCAGCTTAGATAGGGGGACAGGCTACAATGAGCAGTTCTTC
once,TRBV2,NA,TRBJ1-1,CASSSEMANTEAFF,TGTGCCAGCAGCTCTGAGATGGCCAACACTGAAGCTTTCTTT
NA,TRBV2,NA,TRBJ2-3,CASSDTDTDTQYF,TGTGCCAGCAGTGATACTGACACAGATACGCAGTATTTT
NA,TRBV5-1,NA,TRBJ1-1,CAGSRGGGNTEAFF,TGCGCCGGCAGCCGTGGAGGGGGGAACACTGAAGCTTTCTTT
NA,TRBV20-1,NA,TRBJ1-6,CSAEWGRGSPLHF,TGCAGTGCCGAGTGGGGGCGAGGATCACCCCTCCACTTT
NA,TRBV29-1,TRBD2,TRBJ2-3,CSVDMAGGHRYAYF,TGCAGCGTTGATATGGCGGGAGGGCACAGATACGCGTATTTT
NA,TRBV7-3,NA,TRBJ1-2,CASSLTPQGYGYTF,TGTGCCAGCAGCTTAACACCACAGGGCTATGGCTACACCTTC
NA,TRBV12-3/TRBV12-4,NA,TRBJ1-4,CASSLRSEKLFF,TGTGCCAGCAGTTTAAGGAGTGAAAAACTGTTTTTT
NA,TRBV20-1,TRBD1,TRBJ1-5,CSANTGQGAGQPQHF,TGCAGTGCTAATACGGGACAGGGGGCAGGGCAGCCCCAGCATTTT
NA,TRBV14,TRBD1,TRBJ2-5,CASSHIGQGETQYF,TGTGCCAGCAGCCACATAGGACAGGGGGAGACCCAGTACTTC
NA,TRBV12-3/TRBV12-4,NA,TRBJ2-7,CASSSRLGSSYEQYF,TGTGCCAGCAGTTCCCGACTGGGGAGCTCCTACGAGCAGTACTTC
NA,TRBV4-1,NA,TRBJ1-5,CASSQEIHQPQHF,TGCGCCAGCAGCCAAGAAATCCATCAGCCCCAGCATTTT
NA,TRBV7-9,TRBD1,TRBJ2-3,CASSRDRGQNTDTQYF,TGTGCCAGCAGCAGGGATAGGGGGCAAAACACAGATACGCAGTATTTT
NA,TRBV28,NA,TRBJ1-5,CASSLVQFPYQPQHF,TGTGCCAGCAGTTTAGTACAGTTTCCTTATCAGCCCCAGCATTTT
NA,TRBV20-1,NA,TRBJ2-5,CSVPLTGRLREQYF,TGCAGTGTCCCCCTTACGGGACGCCTGAGAGAGCAGTACTTC